This note documents a single T cell receptor (beta chain) sequence. The specificity of this receptor is unknown. This may come from a read error, since a much larger clone is one base off. This sample was taken from a study of metastatic and nonmetastatic thyroid tumors (dated by TCRdb to 2020 to 2021). Looking at the study overall: Repertoires from peripheral blood and from tumor or nodule tissue samples of malignant and benign thyroid patients were compared.

General study outcomes and caveats: In both blood and tumor samples, malignant tumors were reported to have significantly higher TCR beta diversity than benign nodules.

Receptor amplification or capture employed PCR. Sequenced on an Illumina HiSeq 4000. High-throughput sequencing was used to profile the TCR beta-chain CDR3 region of every patient. The source study handled its data this way. Drawing on CDR3 differences between clinicopathological groups, the researchers built a classifier meant to tell apart patients with distant-metastatic papillary thyroid cancer. Repertoire diversity was assessed with the Shannon index, and tumor-blood repertoire similarity with the Morisita-Horn index. The public reads were reanalyzed by TCRdb: fastp trimming at Q25, MiXCR alignment, in-frame beta chains only. The V and J calls shown here were made by TCRdb, not taken from the authors' results. The sample records fewer than 40,000 clones, 35% to 40% of which are singletons. The ten largest clonotypes hold roughly 22% of the sample. No patient had received any treatment before thyroid surgery. Using T-cell receptor beta sequencing, the researchers looked back retrospectively at clinical samples from patients, gathered between about 2012 and 2018.

Including the terminal cysteine and phenylalanine, the CDR3 comprises 17 residues. Left in the record is the CDR3 DNA by itself, 51 bases read in frame from the first base. From a lookup of the germline V gene, CDR1 and CDR2 are KGHDR and SFDVKD. The rearranged segments are TRBV24-1 and TRBJ2-1, with 7 bases aligning to TRBD2. Specimen: tumor tissue. This TCR was sampled from a female donor with papillary thyroid cancer or a benign thyroid nodule (not recorded which). Some clones in this sample may be carry-over from other donors' samples. In nucleotides, the sequence is TGTGCCACCAGTGATATTAGGGGCGGGAGCTCCTACAATGAGCAGTCCTTC. This gives the protein CATSDIRGGSSYNEQSF.